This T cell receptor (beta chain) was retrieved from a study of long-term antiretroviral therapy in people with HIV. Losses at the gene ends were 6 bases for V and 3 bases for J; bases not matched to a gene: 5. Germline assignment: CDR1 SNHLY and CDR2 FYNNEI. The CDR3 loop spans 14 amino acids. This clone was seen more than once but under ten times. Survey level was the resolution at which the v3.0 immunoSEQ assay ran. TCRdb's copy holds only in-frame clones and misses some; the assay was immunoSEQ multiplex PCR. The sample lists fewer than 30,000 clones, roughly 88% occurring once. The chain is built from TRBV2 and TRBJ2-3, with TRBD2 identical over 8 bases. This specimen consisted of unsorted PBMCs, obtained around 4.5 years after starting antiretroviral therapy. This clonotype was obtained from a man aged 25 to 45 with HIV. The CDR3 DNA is TGTGCCAGCAGCCGGGGGGGCGGTACAGATACGCAGTATTTT. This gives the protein CASSRGGGTDTQYF.